The TCR beta chain under discussion was sequenced for a study of T cells in Graves' hyperthyroidism and ophthalmopathy. This clonotype was found a few times. As yet, its antigen is unknown. Trimming pared 4 bases from V and 7 bases from J, leaving 16 bases between. Germline CDR1 WSHSY, CDR2 SAAADI. The CDR3 is 15 amino acids. The source material, RNA transcripts, was used to amplify TCR beta CDR3 regions. TCR CDR3 regions were first amplified by RT-PCR with HTBI primers. A single record per CDR3 protein comes from TCRdb applying MiXCR to the multiplex PCR reads. The sample has hundreds of thousands of distinct CDR3 sequences, around 16% seen once; the top ten hold under 3.5%. Findings and caveats of the study: Before onset, by a median of about seven months, the model predicted ophthalmopathy.

The clonotype originates from a woman between 40 and 55 years old with Graves' ophthalmopathy. The material sequenced was blood. This chain uses TRBV10-2 with TRBJ2-2; D possibly corresponds to TRBD1 (6 bases). CDR3 sequence reads: CASSGVAGEIGELFF. The CDR3 bases are TGCGCCAGCAGTGGGGTGGCAGGGGAAATCGGGGAGCTGTTTTTT.